The clone carrying this TCR beta chain was detected only a few times. What it recognizes is unknown. The data were taken from a study of CD8 T cells in ankylosing spondylitis. Study conclusions and caveats: Disease-linked clones were found to be CD8+ and relatively rare in peripheral blood. The clones that were linked to disease were reported to be significantly enriched in matched synovial fluid samples from ankylosing spondylitis patients.

V gave up 2 bases and J gave up 4 bases, with 9 bases separating them. The CDR3 runs to 13 residues. Germline V lookup: CDR1 DFQATT, CDR2 SNEGSKA (reference sequence). Construction of TCR beta libraries was performed using quantitative 5'-RACE with molecular barcodes. Using its own MiXCR run on the 5' RACE reads, TCRdb lists one record per CDR3 protein. The repertoire has 230,000 or so distinct CDR3 sequences, more than 20% of them found once; the top ten carry over 0.55%. This receptor was identified in a male donor with ankylosing spondylitis or in good health (not recorded which). This chain links TRBV20-1 with TRBJ1-5, with D unclear. Specimen: blood, either unsorted or a sorted T cell fraction (not recorded which). The CDR3 DNA sequence: TGCAGTGCTAGACGGGCCGAAAATCAGCCCCAGCATTTT. Translation gives CSARRAENQPQHF.